Below are 32 T cell receptor beta chains sequenced from a single sample in a study of blood T cells in healthy people across ages. A sample-barcoded 5' primer and a J-beta primer mix were used in a second PCR of about 7 to 11 cycles. TCRdb itself ran the 5' RACE reads through MiXCR, one entry per CDR3 protein. The sample has about 780,000 distinct CDR3 sequences; 46% are singletons. The specimen was blood. The source of these receptors is a man older than 75 in good health.

This clonotype has more than one count but fewer than ten. The chain has TRBV24-1 and TRBJ2-7; D gene ambiguous. The V gene lost 1 base and the J gene lost 6 bases, with 9 bases spanning the gap. The germline gives CDR1 KGHDR, CDR2 SFDVKD. This CDR3 has 13 amino acids. In nucleotides, the CDR3 is TGTGCCACCAGTGATTTTTCGGGCGGCGAGCAGTACTTC. This codes for CATSDFSGGEQYF.

This chain uses TRBV29-1 with TRBJ2-1; 12 positions match TRBD2. Gene TRBJ2-7 matches the end of the DNA better, so the J call may be wrong. Germline V gene data show CDR1 as SQVTM and CDR2 as ANQGSEA. The CDR3 sequence is 16 residues long. CDR3 DNA sequence: TGCAGCGGCCTCCTGACTAGCGGGAGCTCCTACAATGAGCAGTACTTC. It is translated as CSGLLTSGSSYNEQYF.

The V and J genes are TRBV4-1 and TRBJ2-2; 10 bases are a match to TRBD1. The CDR3 spans 15 residues. The germline V gene encodes CDR1 MGHRA and CDR2 YSYEKL. The ends lost 6 bases at V and 5 bases at J; junction bases unmatched: 6. CDR3: CASSPWTGGTGELFF. For the CDR3, the DNA is TGCGCCAGCAGTCCCTGGACAGGGGGGACCGGGGAGCTGTTTTTT.

With regard to this clonotype: Relative to the germline gene, one junction end is altered; a read error may explain this. The chain is built from TRBV5-1 and TRBJ2-7; either TRBD1 or TRBD2 may supply D (5 bases each). Germline lookup yields CDR1 SGHRS and CDR2 YFSETQ. The CDR3 runs 13 residues. Here the CDR3 DNA reads TGCGCCAGCAGCCTCGGGACGGCCTACAAGCAGTACTTC. This encodes CASSLGTAYKQYF.

This clonotype was recorded at least ten times. The chain links TRBV10-2 to TRBJ2-1, with D possibly being TRBD2 (6 bases). Germline lookup yields CDR1 WSHSY and CDR2 SAAADI. Trimming shortened V by 4 bases and J by 1 base, and 11 bases separated the two germline ends. The CDR3 is 15 residues long. CDR3 region: CASSVGGGSYNEQFF. The DNA of the CDR3 is TGCGCCAGCAGTGTTGGGGGAGGTTCCTACAATGAGCAGTTCTTC.

The chain has TRBV20-1 and TRBJ2-2, with TRBD2 matching 12 bases. J lost 6 bases, V lost 6 bases, and 11 bases had no gene match. The germline V gene has CDR1 DFQATT and CDR2 SNEGSKA (reference sequence). The CDR3 has 16 residues. The CDR3 bases are TGCAGTGCAACCGGGACTAGCGGGTCTCTTCCCGGGGAGCTGTTTTTT. Amino acids: CSATGTSGSLPGELFF.

This clonotype was detected many times. J is TRBJ2-7 and V is TRBV5-1; TRBD1 matches 10 bases. The V segment lost 4 bases and the J segment 6 bases; nucleotides outside the gene matches: 7. CDR1 and CDR2 from the germline V gene are SGHRS and YFSETQ. The CDR3 totals 14 residues. CDR3: CASSPGTGDGEQYF. DNA for the CDR3: TGCGCCAGCAGCCCTGGGACAGGGGATGGCGAGCAGTACTTC.

The chain is built from TRBV7-2 and TRBJ1-2; D might be TRBD1 (5 bases). V lost 4 bases and J 4 bases, leaving 13 bases between the germline ends. CDR1 and CDR2 from the germline V gene are SGHTA and FQGNSA. This CDR3 has 14 amino acids. The CDR3 region is CASSYTGGLYGYTF. DNA of the CDR3: TGTGCCAGCAGCTACACCGGGGGTCTCTATGGCTACACCTTC. Full variable domain (outside the CDR3, taken from reference TRBV7-2 and TRBJ1-2): GAGVSQSPSNKVTEKGKDVELRCDPISGHTALYWYRQSLGQGLEFLIYFQGNSAPDKSGLPSDRFSAERTGGSVSTLTIQRTQQEDSAVYLCASSYTGGLYGYTFGSGTRLTVV.

V is TRBV3-1 and J is TRBJ2-6; no clear D. CDR3 length: 16 amino acids. V lost 5 bases to trimming and J lost 2 bases, with 13 bases between them. Looked up from germline, CDR1 is LGHDT and CDR2 is YNNKEL (reference sequence). The CDR3 loop is CASSAGLVAGANVLTF. The CDR3 nucleotides are TGTGCCAGCAGCGCCGGTTTGGTAGCTGGGGCCAACGTCCTGACTTTC.

The gene calls are TRBV3-1 and TRBJ2-7; 9 bases fit TRBD1. This CDR3 comprises 15 residues. J was trimmed by 2 bases and V by 5 bases; bases with no gene match: 7. Per the germline V gene, CDR1 is LGHDT and CDR2 is YNNKEL (reference sequence). In DNA form, the CDR3 reads TGTGCCAGCAGCGAAGGACAGGGGAACCCCTACGAGCAGTACTTC. This translates into CASSEGQGNPYEQYF.

The rearrangement joins TRBV9 to TRBJ2-3; 9 positions match TRBD2. The CDR3 covers 15 residues. Germline CDR1 and CDR2: SGDLS and YYNGEE. V dropped 4 bases and J dropped 3; count of bases not matched to a gene: 6. The CDR3 bases are TGTGCCAGCAGCACGACTAGCGGACAAACAGATACGCAGTATTTT. Translation gives CASSTTSGQTDTQYF.

V and J are TRBV20-1 and TRBJ2-2; 11 bases align to TRBD2. Per the germline V gene, CDR1 is DFQATT and CDR2 is SNEGSKA (reference sequence). Trimming cost V 0 bases and J 0 bases; bases outside gene matches: 9. The CDR3 runs to 19 residues. The chain's CDR3 is CSARDPASGRISNTGELFF. DNA of the CDR3: TGCAGTGCTAGAGATCCCGCTAGCGGGAGGATATCGAACACCGGGGAGCTGTTTTTT.

The rearrangement uses TRBV6-5 and TRBJ2-6, with D unclear. Per the germline V gene, CDR1 is MNHEY and CDR2 is SVGAGI. The CDR3 is made up of 19 amino acids. Between the trimmed V and J ends, which lost 0 bases and 0 bases, there was a span of 15 bases. CDR3 DNA: TGTGCCAGCAGTTACTCGGTCCGGATACTGAGCTCTGGGGCCAACGTCCTGACTTTC. It specifies CASSYSVRILSSGANVLTF.

This clonotype was counted only a few times. The chain has TRBV7-2 and TRBJ2-3; tentative D call: TRBD1 (5 bases). The CDR3 is made up of 16 amino acids. The germline V gene has CDR1 SGHTA and CDR2 FQGNSA. Trimming took off 0 bases at V and 6 bases at J, with 16 bases between the two ends. Written as DNA, the CDR3 is TGTGCCAGCAGCTTAGCGAGACGGGCCGCAGGGGATACGCAGTATTTT. It codes for CASSLARRAAGDTQYF.

The chain is built from TRBV12-3 or TRBV12-4 and TRBJ1-6; a possible D gene is TRBD1 (6 bases). CDR3 length equals 16 residues. The germline V and J ends were trimmed by 8 bases and 4 bases, with 18 bases remaining between them. Here the CDR3 reads CASSTSGGEYNSPLHF. CDR3 nucleotide sequence: TGTGCCAGCTCGACGTCGGGGGGCGAGTATAATTCACCCCTCCACTTT.

This clonotype was detected a few times. The chain uses TRBV20-1 and TRBJ1-1; 8 bases line up with TRBD1. The trim removed 2 bases at V and 0 bases at J, leaving 2 bases unmatched. The CDR3 runs 14 residues. CDR1 and CDR2 from the germline V gene are DFQATT and SNEGSKA (reference sequence). The CDR3 nucleotides are TGCAGTGCTAGATACAGGGGGGTGAACACTGAAGCTTTCTTT. Its protein is CSARYRGVNTEAFF.

The chain employs TRBV18 and TRBJ2-3, with D unclear. Trimming removed 2 bases at V and 0 bases at J, with 21 bases between. The CDR3 loop spans 19 amino acids. From germline, CDR1 is KGHSH and CDR2 LQKENI. The CDR3, as DNA: TGTGCCAGCTCACCAATCGGTTGGGGTCAGTCTACTAGCACAGATACGCAGTATTTT. Protein product: CASSPIGWGQSTSTDTQYF.

V is TRBV6-2 or TRBV6-3 and J is TRBJ2-3; no clear D gene. This CDR3 is 15 amino acids long. The germline gives CDR1 MNHEY, CDR2 SVGEGT. Trimming took 2 bases from V and 6 from J, leaving 15 bases between them. The CDR3 region has the DNA TGTGCCAGCAGTTACCAACACGGCTCGGACGATACGCAGTATTTT. Its protein is CASSYQHGSDDTQYF.

The chain uses TRBV4-1 and TRBJ2-7; 9 nucleotides match TRBD2. This CDR3 is built from 13 residues. Germline V lookup: CDR1 MGHRA, CDR2 YSYEKL. With 1 base clipped from V and 12 bases from J, the junction kept 7 bases outside the gene matches. The CDR3 DNA reads TGCGCCAGCAGCCAAGGTAGTAGCGGGAGAATGTACTTC. Encoded protein: CASSQGSSGRMYF.

J is TRBJ2-2 and V is TRBV5-1, with TRBD1 identical over 9 bases. Germline V CDR1 and CDR2: SGHRS, YFSETQ. The junction had 9 bases not matched to a gene; V was cut back by 4 bases and J by 5 bases. The CDR3 runs to 16 residues. Here the CDR3 DNA reads TGCGCCAGCAGCCAAAGCCGGGACAGGGTTACCGGGGAGCTGTTTTTT. Translated, it gives CASSQSRDRVTGELFF.

The gene calls are TRBV4-1 and TRBJ1-1, with a tentative D call TRBD1 (5 bases). Germline CDR1 MGHRA, CDR2 YSYEKL. CDR3 size: 13 residues. The V end lost 3 bases, the J end lost 8 bases, and 13 bases lay between the germline ends. The CDR3 here is CASSHPIRQEAFF. The CDR3 coding sequence is TGCGCCAGCAGCCACCCCATCCGACAGGAAGCTTTCTTT.

The rearrangement joins TRBV4-2 to TRBJ2-7; 7 bases map to TRBD2. The CDR3 is made up of 17 amino acids. Losses at the gene ends were 0 bases for V and 7 bases for J; bases not matched to a gene: 15. From germline, CDR1 is LGHNA and CDR2 YNFKEQ. CDR3 nucleotides: TGTGCCAGCAGCCAAGACTATGCAAGGGACTATAACAATGAGCAGTACTTC. Translation: CASSQDYARDYNNEQYF.

There are a few counts of this clonotype. The rearrangement uses TRBV7-2 and TRBJ2-3, with TRBD2 identical over 8 bases. The CDR3 runs to 16 residues. With 5 bases clipped from V and 6 bases from J, the junction kept 13 bases outside the gene matches. Germline assignment: CDR1 SGHTA and CDR2 FQGNSA. Here the CDR3 DNA reads TGTGCCAGCAGCCGCGGACTAGCCCGAGTGGGTGATACGCAGTATTTT. This gives the protein CASSRGLARVGDTQYF.

The rearrangement uses TRBV28 and TRBJ2-7; a possible D gene is TRBD2 (6 bases). Trimming took 1 base from V and 3 from J, leaving 10 bases between them. Germline V gene data show CDR1 as MDHEN and CDR2 as SYDVKM. The CDR3 consists of 14 residues. The CDR3 reads CASSLSRLGYEQYF. The CDR3 nucleotides are TGTGCCAGCAGTTTATCGAGACTAGGCTACGAGCAGTACTTC.

The CDR3 loop is CASSIGLAGDEQYF. The CDR3, as DNA: TGCGCCAGCAGCATAGGACTAGCGGGAGACGAGCAGTACTTC. V usage is TRBV5-1 and J usage is TRBJ2-7, with TRBD2 matching 13 bases. This CDR3 has 14 residues. Germline CDR1 SGHRS, CDR2 YFSETQ. After removal of 4 bases from V and 5 bases from J, the junction contained 3 bases not matched to a gene. Full variable domain (rest looked up from reference TRBV5-1 and TRBJ2-7): KAGVTQTPRYLIKTRGQQVTLSCSPISGHRSVSWYQQTPGQGLQFLFEYFSETQRNKGNFPGRFSGRQFSNSRSEMNVSTLELGDSALYLCASSIGLAGDEQYFGPGTRLTVT.

As concerns this clonotype: One junction end disagrees with the germline gene, perhaps due to a read error. This chain joins TRBV20-1 and TRBJ2-4; tentative D call: TRBD1 (5 bases). This CDR3 comprises 13 residues. CDR1 and CDR2 (germline): DFQATT, SNEGSKA (reference sequence). The CDR3: CGAPPPAGPIQYF. The CDR3 DNA reads as TGCGGTGCTCCTCCCCCCGCAGGGCCCATTCAGTACTTC.

The gene calls are TRBV6-6 and TRBJ1-2, with TRBD1 as a possible D gene (6 bases). V was clipped by 0 bases and J by 5 bases, with 16 bases between them. The CDR3 covers 16 residues. CDR1 is MNHNY, CDR2 SVGAGI, per germline (reference sequence). CDR3 coding DNA: TGTGCCAGCAGTTACTCTAGACAGGCGGCTATTTATGGCTACACCTTC. The encoded protein is CASSYSRQAAIYGYTF.

This clonotype was counted once. This chain links TRBV20-1 with TRBJ1-5, with D possibly TRBD1 on 6 matching bases. The germline gives CDR1 DFQATT, CDR2 SNEGSKA (reference sequence). V was trimmed by 3 bases and J by 4 bases, leaving 10 bases between them. The CDR3 runs to 13 residues. CDR3 residues: CSASGRGNQPQHF. As DNA, the CDR3 is TGCAGTGCTAGCGGGAGGGGGAATCAGCCCCAGCATTTT.

The J gene is TRBJ2-1, the V gene TRBV29-1; possibly TRBD1 or TRBD2 for D (5 bases each). The CDR3 has 12 amino acids. CDR1 and CDR2 (germline): SQVTM, ANQGSEA. Trimming took off 3 bases at V and 11 bases at J, with 14 bases between the two ends. For the CDR3, the DNA is TGCAGCGTTGAGAGAGGGGACGGACAGCAGTTCTTC. It is translated as CSVERGDGQQFF.

V usage is TRBV4-3 and J usage is TRBJ2-2; no firm D call. CDR3 length equals 15 residues. Germline V CDR1 and CDR2: LGHNA, YSLEER. The germline V and J ends were trimmed by 0 bases and 2 bases, with 7 bases remaining between them. The CDR3 spells CASSQDSGNTGELFF. CDR3 nucleotide sequence: TGCGCCAGCAGCCAAGATTCTGGTAACACCGGGGAGCTGTTTTTT.

CDR3 in amino acids: CASSQDVLDEQFF. The CDR3 DNA reads TGTGCCAGCAGCCAAGATGTCCTCGATGAGCAGTTCTTC. The chain recombines TRBV4-2 with TRBJ2-1; D call uncertain. The germline CDR1 and CDR2 sequences are LGHNA and YNFKEQ. There are 13 residues in the CDR3. The V gene lost 0 bases and the J gene lost 8 bases, with 8 bases spanning the gap.

This clonotype was observed a few times. A much larger clone lies a single base off, so this may be a read error. The chain couples TRBV12-3 or TRBV12-4 to TRBJ2-4; a possible D gene is TRBD1 (5 bases). This CDR3 has 16 residues. Trimming removed 1 base at V and 0 bases at J, with 10 bases between. The CDR3 region is CASSLGTFLAKNIQYF. CDR3 DNA sequence: TGTGCCAGCAGTTTAGGGACATTTCTAGCCAAAAACATTCAGTACTTC.